Following are 25 T cell receptor beta chains from one sample sequenced in a study of beta chain features in type 1 diabetes. The authors reverse transcribed all of the isolated RNA, so sequencing captured expressed TCRB transcripts. Sequencing was performed with immunoSEQ multiplex PCR; in TCRdb, only in-frame clones are kept and a portion is missing. Of 310,000 or so clones listed, 8% are singletons. The sample consisted of central memory CD4+ T cells from blood. The receptor source for this set is a woman aged 18-30 years in good health.

In its sample, this clone was seen a few times. V and J are TRBV7-2 and TRBJ2-3, with D possibly matching TRBD1 (7 bases). Germline CDR1 reads SGHTA; CDR2 reads FQGNSA. The CDR3 totals 16 residues. Trimming removed 5 bases at V and 0 bases at J, with 15 bases between. The CDR3 region has the DNA TGTGCCAGCAGCGGTTCACAGGGGACTAGCACAGATACGCAGTATTTT. It translates to CASSGSQGTSTDTQYF.

This clone has a count of ten or more. This chain connects TRBV7-9 to TRBJ2-3; 7 bases map to TRBD2. The germline gives CDR1 SEHNR, CDR2 FQNEAQ (reference sequence). V shed 5 bases, J shed 4 bases, and the junction held 6 bases outside the gene matches. The CDR3 runs to 14 residues. The CDR3: CASSPRGEADTQYF. CDR3 coding DNA: TGTGCCAGCAGCCCCCGGGGGGAGGCAGATACGCAGTATTTT.

The chain recombines TRBV28 with TRBJ2-1; TRBD2 agrees at 11 bases. Trimming at V came to 5 bases and at J to 10 bases, leaving 16 bases not matched to a gene. Per the germline V gene, CDR1 is MDHEN and CDR2 is SYDVKM. The length of the CDR3 is 17 residues. CDR3 nucleotides: TGTGCCAGCAGTCTTTTAACGGCTAGCGGGAGGCCCGTCGAGCAGTTCTTC. As protein: CASSLLTASGRPVEQFF.

The chain recombines TRBV7-2 with TRBJ2-1; tentative D call: TRBD2 (6 bases). The CDR3 runs 17 residues. The germline gives CDR1 SGHTA, CDR2 FQGNSA. Trimming stripped 1 base from V and 7 bases from J, with 20 bases between. DNA of the CDR3: TGTGCCAGCAGCTTAGGTCCCCCAGTGGGACTTTATAATGAGCAGTTCTTC. Amino acid sequence: CASSLGPPVGLYNEQFF.

V usage is TRBV15 and J usage is TRBJ2-4; 12 bases agree with TRBD2. The CDR3 has 17 residues. V lost 5 bases, J lost 1 base, and 6 bases stayed unmatched. CDR1 and CDR2 (germline): LNHNV, YYDKDF (reference sequence). The CDR3 nucleotides read TGTGCCACCAGCCCACTAGCGGGAGGTGGGGCCAAAAACATTCAGTACTTC. It yields the protein CATSPLAGGGAKNIQYF.

Notes on this clone: As the CDR3 is not closed by the conserved phenylalanine or tryptophan, this likely results from a read error. The DNA is left out, because the CDR3 cannot be placed on it with certainty; the CDR3 is given as TCRdb lists it. The chain uses TRBV7-6 and TRBJ2-7. The CDR3 is 12 residues long, ends included. Germline-derived CDR1 and CDR2 are SGHVS and FNYEAQ. The CDR3 loop is CASSLVGIGSEL.

The chain has TRBV9 and TRBJ2-1, with 9 bases aligning to TRBD2. The trim removed 4 bases at V and 6 bases at J, leaving 8 bases unmatched. Germline CDR1 is SGDLS and CDR2 is YYNGEE. The CDR3 loop spans 15 amino acids. The CDR3 loop reads CASSMSSGSGNEQFF. CDR3 bases: TGTGCCAGCAGCATGAGTAGCGGGAGTGGCAATGAGCAGTTCTTC.

This clone was picked up many times. The chain joins TRBV6-6 to TRBJ1-2; 8 bases are a match to TRBD1. The V gene end was trimmed by 11 bases and the J gene end by 4 bases; junction bases not matched to a gene: 9. Per germline, CDR1 MNHNY and CDR2 SVGAGI (reference sequence). The CDR3 has 13 residues. CDR3 loop: CASKTGDRYGYTF. DNA for the CDR3: TGTGCCTCAAAGACAGGGGATCGCTATGGCTACACCTTC.

This rearrangement joins TRBV18 to TRBJ2-6, with a weak D call TRBD2 (5 bases). V lost 0 bases and J 5 bases, leaving 20 bases between the germline ends. Looked up from germline, CDR1 is KGHSH and CDR2 is LQKENI. This CDR3 is 19 amino acids long. CDR3 protein: CASSPPLGGGVLRANVLTF. CDR3 in DNA: TGTGCCAGCTCACCACCGTTGGGCGGAGGCGTGTTGAGGGCCAACGTCCTGACTTTC.

V is TRBV6-1 and J is TRBJ2-2; 8 positions match TRBD1. With V trimmed by 6 bases and J by 4 bases, 4 bases remained unmatched. The CDR3 consists of 14 residues. Looked up from germline, CDR1 is MNHNS and CDR2 is SASEGT. The CDR3 nucleotides read TGTGCCAGCAGGTGGACAGGGATCACCGGGGAGCTGTTTTTT. Its protein is CASRWTGITGELFF.

CDR3 residues: CASSLASGSLYEQYF. DNA of the CDR3: TGTGCCAGCAGCCTTGCTAGCGGGAGTCTCTACGAGCAGTACTTC. V usage is TRBV5-4 and J usage is TRBJ2-7; TRBD2 matches at 10 bases. Looked up from germline, CDR1 is SGHNT and CDR2 is YYREEE (reference sequence). V gave up 4 bases and J gave up 3 bases; unmatched junction bases: 7. The CDR3 has 15 amino acids.

This clone was counted a few times. For the CDR3, the DNA is TGTGCCAGCAGCGTAGGTCCAGGGAACTACGAGCAGTACTTC. Translated: CASSVGPGNYEQYF. The chain carries TRBV9 and TRBJ2-7, with a weak D call TRBD1 (5 bases). Germline CDR1 and CDR2: SGDLS and YYNGEE. V was clipped by 0 bases and J by 3 bases, with 10 bases between them. This CDR3 is built from 14 residues.

The CDR3 DNA reads TGTGCCAGCAGCGTATTATGGAGACGTGAGCAGTTCTTC. Its translation: CASSVLWRREQFF. The chain combines TRBV5-6 with TRBJ2-1; D ambiguous. Between the trimmed V and J ends, which lost 4 bases and 9 bases, there was a span of 14 bases. The germline CDR1 and CDR2 sequences are SGHDT and YYEEEE. The CDR3 is 13 residues long.

This clone has ten or more counts. The J gene is TRBJ1-5, the V gene TRBV19; possibly TRBD1 for D (6 bases). CDR3 length: 15 amino acids. The ends were cut back, 9 bases at V and 5 bases at J, with 20 bases in the middle. Germline CDR1 is LNHDA and CDR2 is SQIVND (reference sequence). CDR3 in amino acids: CASDPSQGFHQPQHF. Here the CDR3 DNA reads TGTGCCAGCGACCCCTCCCAGGGGTTCCATCAGCCCCAGCATTTT.

This clone was seen at least ten times. This rearrangement joins TRBV5-8 to TRBJ2-7; 8 nucleotides agree with TRBD1. The CDR3 covers 14 residues. V lost 4 bases to trimming and J lost 5 bases; unmatched junction nucleotides: 8. Germline V lookup: CDR1 SGHTS, CDR2 YDEGEE. CDR3 sequence reads: CASSRQGRRNEQYF. CDR3 nucleotide sequence: TGTGCCAGCAGCCGACAGGGGAGGAGGAACGAGCAGTACTTC.

The gene calls are TRBV9 and TRBJ2-3, with D maybe TRBD2 (6 bases). Germline V CDR1 and CDR2: SGDLS, YYNGEE. The V and J ends lost 0 bases and 6 bases respectively, with 17 bases between them. The CDR3 length is 16 residues. The CDR3 region is CASSVGAAGLSDTQYF. The DNA for the CDR3 is TGTGCCAGCAGCGTAGGGGCTGCGGGATTATCGGATACGCAGTATTTT.

The CDR3 here is CASSSGQGALGANVLTF. The DNA for the CDR3 is TGTGCCAGCAGCTCTGGACAGGGGGCGCTTGGGGCCAACGTCCTGACTTTC. The V and J genes are TRBV5-6 and TRBJ2-6, with TRBD1 matching over 11 bases. The CDR3 spans 17 residues. V gave up 3 bases and J gave up 3 bases; unmatched junction bases: 5. The V gene's germline CDR1 is SGHDT and CDR2 YYEEEE.

The gene calls are TRBV5-1 and TRBJ2-2; the match to TRBD2 covers 8 bases. Trimming took 2 bases from V and 1 from J; bases not matched to a gene: 1. The CDR3 sequence is 15 residues long. CDR1 is SGHRS, CDR2 YFSETQ, per germline. The CDR3 nucleotides are TGCGCCAGCAGCTTTAGCGGGATGAACACCGGGGAGCTGTTTTTT. It translates to CASSFSGMNTGELFF. Drawing the rest from reference TRBV5-1 and TRBJ2-2, the complete variable domain is KAGVTQTPRYLIKTRGQQVTLSCSPISGHRSVSWYQQTPGQGLQFLFEYFSETQRNKGNFPGRFSGRQFSNSRSEMNVSTLELGDSALYLCASSFSGMNTGELFFGEGSRLTVL.

The genes are TRBV28 and TRBJ1-2, with D maybe TRBD1 (5 bases). The V end was cut by 8 bases, the J end by 5 bases, with 21 bases between. Germline V gene data show CDR1 as MDHEN and CDR2 as SYDVKM. The CDR3 runs to 15 residues. CDR3 loop: CASQSAGWTVYGYTF. CDR3 nucleotide sequence: TGTGCCAGCCAGTCAGCAGGGTGGACGGTTTATGGCTACACCTTC.

The genes are TRBV6-5 and TRBJ2-2; 8 nucleotides match TRBD2. Germline CDR1 is MNHEY and CDR2 is SVGAGI. Trimming removed 6 bases from V and 5 bases from J; junction bases left unmatched: 5. This CDR3 is built from 14 residues. The CDR3 DNA is TGTGCCAGCAGCCTAGCGGGTATTACCGGGGAGCTGTTTTTT. Its translation: CASSLAGITGELFF.

This chain connects TRBV4-2 to TRBJ2-6; D is unclear. The ends were cut back, 5 bases at V and 0 bases at J, with 8 bases in the middle. The CDR3 contains 15 residues. In germline, CDR1 is LGHNA, CDR2 YNFKEQ. The CDR3 bases are TGTGCCAGCAGCTTGTGGGGCTCTGGGGCCAACGTCCTGACTTTC. Encoded protein: CASSLWGSGANVLTF.

This clone was picked up many times. The CDR3 reads CASSPYEIAYEQYF. In DNA form, the CDR3 reads TGTGCCAGCAGTCCCTATGAGATTGCCTACGAGCAGTACTTC. The chain combines TRBV28 with TRBJ2-7; D is ambiguous. V dropped 5 bases and J dropped 2 bases, with 13 bases sitting between them. This CDR3 is 14 amino acids long. Looked up from germline, CDR1 is MDHEN and CDR2 is SYDVKM.

This clone was observed many times. The chain uses TRBV21-1 and TRBJ2-3; the table names TRBD2, a call not compared with the DNA. TRBV21-1 is designated a pseudogene. The CDR3 is 12 amino acids. The CDR3 sequence is CASKGPGDTQYF. The CDR3 DNA sequence: TGTGCCAGCAAGGGTCCGGGGGATACGCAGTATTTT.

Comments on this clone: Different DNA sequences within this sample yield the same CDR3. V is TRBV5-1 and J is TRBJ2-7, with 12 nucleotides matching TRBD2. The CDR3 sequence is 15 residues long. From germline, CDR1 is SGHRS and CDR2 YFSETQ. Trimming cost V 4 bases and J 0 bases; bases outside gene matches: 2. The CDR3 sequence: CASSPTSGSSYEQYF. Written as DNA, the CDR3 is TGCGCCAGCAGCCCGACTAGCGGGAGCTCCTACGAGCAGTACTTC. Combining the CDR3 with reference TRBV5-1 and TRBJ2-7 gives the whole variable domain KAGVTQTPRYLIKTRGQQVTLSCSPISGHRSVSWYQQTPGQGLQFLFEYFSETQRNKGNFPGRFSGRQFSNSRSEMNVSTLELGDSALYLCASSPTSGSSYEQYFGPGTRLTVT.

Note on this clone: The sample contains more than one DNA sequence encoding this CDR3. V gene TRBV10-3 combines with J gene TRBJ2-2; D might be TRBD1 or TRBD2, each matching 5 bases. The CDR3 spans 14 residues. The V gene lost 6 bases and the J gene lost 2 bases, with 10 bases spanning the gap. Germline lookup yields CDR1 ENHRY and CDR2 SYGVKD. As DNA, the CDR3 is TGTGCCATCAGGGGTGGGGGTAACACCGGGGAGCTGTTTTTT. Amino acids: CAIRGGGNTGELFF.